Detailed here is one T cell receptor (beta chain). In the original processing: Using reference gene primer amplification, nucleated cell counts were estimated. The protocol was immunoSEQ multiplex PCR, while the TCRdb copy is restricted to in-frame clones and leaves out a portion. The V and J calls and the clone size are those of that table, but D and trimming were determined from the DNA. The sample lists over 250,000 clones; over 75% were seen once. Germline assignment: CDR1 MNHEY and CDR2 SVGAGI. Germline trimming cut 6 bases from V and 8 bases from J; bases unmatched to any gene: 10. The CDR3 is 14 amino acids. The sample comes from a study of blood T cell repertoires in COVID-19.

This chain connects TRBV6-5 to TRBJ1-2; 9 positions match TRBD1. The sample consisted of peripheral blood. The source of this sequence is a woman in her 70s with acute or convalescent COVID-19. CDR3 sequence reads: CASRDPQGALGYTF. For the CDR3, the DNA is TGTGCCAGCAGGGATCCACAGGGGGCTTTAGGCTACACCTTC.